In its sample, the clone carrying this T cell receptor beta chain was seen a few times. Germline assignment: CDR1 LGHNA and CDR2 YSLEER. The CDR3 totals 15 residues. Trimming removed 1 base at V and 3 bases at J, with 10 bases between. TCRdb re-called the RT-PCR reads with MiXCR, one entry per CDR3 protein. This repertoire shows hundreds of thousands of distinct CDR3 sequences, 12% to 15% found once; its top ten account for roughly 3.6%. The rearrangement uses TRBV4-3 and TRBJ1-3; the D gene is possibly TRBD1 (6 bases). This clonotype originated in a female donor in good health, serving as a healthy control. The sequenced material came from memory CD4+ T cells from blood. The CDR3 spells CASSQGDTRGNTIYF. CDR3 sequence (DNA): TGCGCCAGCAGCCAAGGGGACACTCGTGGAAACACCATATATTTT.